The next 7 T cell receptor beta chains were all read from a single sample in a study of beta chain features in type 1 diabetes. Study-wide findings and caveats: Type 1 diabetes patients had moderately but significantly shorter TCRB CDR3s in all four CD4+ subsets.

Expressed TCRB transcripts got sequenced, as all isolated RNA was reverse transcribed. The data were produced by immunoSEQ multiplex PCR, yet TCRdb's version contains in-frame clones alone and is incomplete. The sample contains around 130,000 clones, 9% of which appear only once. Their antigens are not known. Source material: central memory CD4+ T cells from blood. These receptors were obtained from a man aged 25 to 40 with type 1 diabetes.

This clone appeared a few times. The chain carries TRBV7-8 and TRBJ2-1; 10 bases map to TRBD2. The CDR3 contains 16 residues. Looked up from germline, CDR1 is SGHVS and CDR2 is FQNEAQ. The V gene end was trimmed by 5 bases and the J gene end by 8 bases; junction bases not matched to a gene: 12. Written as DNA, the CDR3 is TGTGCCAGCAGCCCGAGGACTAGCGGTTTGAAGGATGAGCAGTTCTTC. Translated, it gives CASSPRTSGLKDEQFF.

The genes are TRBV9 and TRBJ1-3; 8 bases map to TRBD1. V lost 3 bases and J lost 3; bases outside the gene matches: 5. Germline lookup yields CDR1 SGDLS and CDR2 YYNGEE. The CDR3 covers 15 residues. In DNA, the CDR3 is TGTGCCAGCAGCGCCTCAGGGGGCTTTGGAAACACCATATATTTT. The encoded protein is CASSASGGFGNTIYF.

This clone was detected a few times. V usage is TRBV29-1 and J usage is TRBJ1-1, with 7 bases fitting TRBD1. The CDR3 extends over 15 amino acids. V trimming: 4 bases; J trimming: 1 base; junction bases outside the gene matches: 9. Germline V gene data show CDR1 as SQVTM and CDR2 as ANQGSEA. The CDR3 coding sequence is TGCAGCGTTGGGCGGGACAGAAAAACGAACACTGAAGCTTTCTTT. It yields the protein CSVGRDRKTNTEAFF.

Only a few counts were recorded for this clone. The V and J genes are TRBV5-6 and TRBJ2-3; D unclear. Germline loops: CDR1 SGHDT, CDR2 YYEEEE. The V and J ends lost 0 bases and 6 bases respectively, with 14 bases between them. This CDR3 is built from 15 residues. CDR3 residues: CASSLVDFFVDTQYF. CDR3 in DNA: TGTGCCAGCAGCTTGGTAGACTTCTTCGTGGATACGCAGTATTTT.

The chain employs TRBV4-2 and TRBJ2-2; the D gene is possibly TRBD1 (6 bases). CDR3 size: 13 residues. CDR1 is LGHNA and CDR2 is YNFKEQ in the germline V gene. CDR3 coding DNA: TGTGCGGGGGCAACAGGATCCACCGGGGAGCTGTTTTTT. Translating it yields CAGATGSTGELFF.

This clone occurred a few times. The rearrangement links TRBV18 to TRBJ1-4, with 7 bases lining up with TRBD1. Germline V lookup: CDR1 KGHSH, CDR2 LQKENI. This CDR3 comprises 15 residues. V shed 3 bases, J shed 3 bases, and the junction held 4 bases outside the gene matches. This CDR3 reads CASSPLQGSNEKLFF. In nucleotides, the CDR3 is TGTGCCAGCTCACCGCTACAGGGGTCTAATGAAAAACTGTTTTTT.

This clone has just a few counts. The chain has TRBV5-1 and TRBJ2-1; 16 positions agree with TRBD2. Trimming took 3 bases from V and 6 from J; bases not matched to a gene: 3. CDR1 is SGHRS, CDR2 YFSETQ, per germline. The CDR3 has 16 amino acids. CDR3 nucleotides: TGCGCCAGCAGCTGGGGACTAGCGGGGGGGCTCAATGAGCAGTTCTTC. This translates into CASSWGLAGGLNEQFF.